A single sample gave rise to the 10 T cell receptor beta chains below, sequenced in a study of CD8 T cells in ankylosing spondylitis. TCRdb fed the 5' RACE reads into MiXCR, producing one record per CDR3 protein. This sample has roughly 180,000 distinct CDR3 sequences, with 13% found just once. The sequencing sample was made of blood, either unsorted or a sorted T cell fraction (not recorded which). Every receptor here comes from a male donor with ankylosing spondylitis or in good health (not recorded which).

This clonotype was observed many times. The CDR3 nucleotides read TGTGCCACCAGCAGGACAGGTGAAAAACTGTTTTTT. This codes for CATSRTGEKLFF. V is TRBV15 and J is TRBJ1-4; tentative D call: TRBD1 (6 bases). CDR3 size: 12 residues. Trimming took off 3 bases at V and 7 bases at J, with 6 bases between the two ends. Germline CDR1 and CDR2: LNHNV and YYDKDF (reference sequence).

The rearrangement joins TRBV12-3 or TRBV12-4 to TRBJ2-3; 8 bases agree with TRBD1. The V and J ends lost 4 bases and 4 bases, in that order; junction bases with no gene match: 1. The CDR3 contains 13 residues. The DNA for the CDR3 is TGTGCCAGCAGTTGGACAGGGCCAGATACGCAGTATTTT. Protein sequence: CASSWTGPDTQYF.

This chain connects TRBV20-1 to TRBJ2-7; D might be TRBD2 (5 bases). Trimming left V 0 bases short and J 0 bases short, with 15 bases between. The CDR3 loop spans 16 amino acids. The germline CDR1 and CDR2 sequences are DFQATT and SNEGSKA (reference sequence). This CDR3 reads CSARDRLALSSYEQYF. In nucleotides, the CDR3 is TGCAGTGCTAGAGATCGTTTAGCGCTGAGCTCCTACGAGCAGTACTTC.

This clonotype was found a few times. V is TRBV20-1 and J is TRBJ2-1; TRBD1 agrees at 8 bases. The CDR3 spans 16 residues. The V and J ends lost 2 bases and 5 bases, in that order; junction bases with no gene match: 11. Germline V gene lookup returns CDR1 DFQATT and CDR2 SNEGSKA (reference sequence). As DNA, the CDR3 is TGCAGTGCTAGACCGCCCCAGGGGGCTATGGACAATGAGCAGTTCTTC. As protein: CSARPPQGAMDNEQFF.

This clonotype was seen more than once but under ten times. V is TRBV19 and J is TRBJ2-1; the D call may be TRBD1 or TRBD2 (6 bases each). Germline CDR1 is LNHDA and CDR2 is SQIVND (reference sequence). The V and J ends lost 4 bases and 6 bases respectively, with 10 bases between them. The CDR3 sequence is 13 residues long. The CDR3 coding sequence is TGTGCCAGTAGTAATCGGGGGCTCAATGAGCAGTTCTTC. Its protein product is CASSNRGLNEQFF.

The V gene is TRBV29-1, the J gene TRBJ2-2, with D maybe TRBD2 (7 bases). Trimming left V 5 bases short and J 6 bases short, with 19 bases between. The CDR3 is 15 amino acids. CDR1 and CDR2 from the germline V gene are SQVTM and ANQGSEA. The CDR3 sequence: CSVYSQAGAPGELFF. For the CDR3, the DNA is TGCAGCGTTTATAGCCAGGCGGGGGCTCCCGGGGAGCTGTTTTTT.

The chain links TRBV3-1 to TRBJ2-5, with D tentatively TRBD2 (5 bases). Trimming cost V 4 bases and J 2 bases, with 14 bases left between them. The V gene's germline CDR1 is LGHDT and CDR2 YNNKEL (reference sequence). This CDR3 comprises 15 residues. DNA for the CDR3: TGTGCCAGCAGCCGACCCCAGGAGGCTCAAGAGACCCAGTACTTC. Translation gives CASSRPQEAQETQYF.

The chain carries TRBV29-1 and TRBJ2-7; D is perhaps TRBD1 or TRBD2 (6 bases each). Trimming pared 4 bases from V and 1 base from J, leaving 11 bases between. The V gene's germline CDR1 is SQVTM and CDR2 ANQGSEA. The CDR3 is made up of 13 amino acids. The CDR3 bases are TGCAGCGTTGGGGGGGCTAGGTCCTACGAGCAGTACTTC. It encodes CSVGGARSYEQYF.

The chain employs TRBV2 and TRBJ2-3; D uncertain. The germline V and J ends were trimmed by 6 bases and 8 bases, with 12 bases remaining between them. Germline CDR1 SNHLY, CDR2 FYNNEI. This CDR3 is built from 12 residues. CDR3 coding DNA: TGTGCCAGCAGATCTGATCCCGCTACGCAGTATTTT. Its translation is CASRSDPATQYF.

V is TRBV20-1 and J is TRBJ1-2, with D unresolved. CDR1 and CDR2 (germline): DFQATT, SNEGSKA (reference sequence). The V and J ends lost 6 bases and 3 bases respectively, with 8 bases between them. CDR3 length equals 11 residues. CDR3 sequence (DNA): TGCAGTGCATCCACGGACTATGGCTACACCTTC. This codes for CSASTDYGYTF.